This record looks at one TCR beta chain sequence and its context. Antigen: not known. This entry is derived from a study of cytomegalovirus exposure and HLA in healthy donors. Study-level points and caveats: It was confirmed in vitro that a few of the CMV-associated chains were specific for CMV antigens. Presence/absence analyses rested on an assumption that sequencing depth was roughly uniform across donors.

PCR used 60 Vbeta primers and 13 Jbeta primers. Profiled with immunoSEQ multiplex PCR; TCRdb holds only in-frame clones, not every one. Counted here are 90,000 or so clones, over 65% occurring once; the ten biggest clones make up about 4%. The CDR3 sequence is 16 residues long. V was clipped by 5 bases and J by 0 bases, with 14 bases between them. Germline loops: CDR1 SEHNR, CDR2 FQNEAQ (reference sequence). The J gene is TRBJ2-1, the V gene TRBV7-9, with TRBD2 as a possible D gene (5 bases). This TCR came from a man aged 50 or older in good health and CMV-seronegative. The sequencing input was PBMCs. The CDR3 sequence: CASSPAGRDSYNEQFF. CDR3 nucleotides: TGTGCCAGCAGCCCCGCCGGTCGGGACTCCTACAATGAGCAGTTCTTC.